The T cell receptor beta chain under discussion was sequenced for a study of blood T cell repertoires in COVID-19. This table comes from immunoSEQ multiplex PCR, and its TCRdb copy is limited to in-frame clones, with some not included. Of about 260,000 clones in the sample, 80% to 90% were seen once. The CDR3 extends over 15 amino acids. Trimming left V 0 bases short and J 5 bases short, with 12 bases between. Germline CDR1 is SGHTS and CDR2 is YDEGEE. Sequenced input: peripheral blood. This rearrangement joins TRBV5-8 to TRBJ1-5, with TRBD1 as a possible D gene (5 bases). This TCR came from a woman aged 35 to 49 who had recovered from COVID-19. The CDR3 region is CASSLAKQAYQPQHF. The CDR3 nucleotides read TGTGCCAGCAGCTTGGCCAAACAGGCCTATCAGCCCCAGCATTTT.